Shown below are 31 T cell receptor beta chains from a single sample sequenced in a study of T cells in localized non-small cell lung cancer. The data were produced by immunoSEQ multiplex PCR, yet TCRdb's version contains in-frame clones alone and is incomplete. The sample yields over 1,200 clones, about a fifth seen once. The sample here was lung tumor tissue, taken before any cancer treatment. These receptors all come from a man aged 35 to 69 with stage III squamous cell lung carcinoma.

This chain connects TRBV19 to TRBJ1-3; TRBD1 might be the D (6 bases). CDR3 length: 17 amino acids. Germline V lookup: CDR1 LNHDA, CDR2 SQIVND (reference sequence). Trimming stripped 5 bases from V and 1 base from J, with 18 bases between. The CDR3 region has the DNA TGTGCCAGTAGTCCCACCACAGGGCGGAGGTCTGGAAACACCATATATTTT. Amino acids: CASSPTTGRRSGNTIYF.

This rearrangement joins TRBV30 to TRBJ1-4; a weak D match, TRBD1 (6 bases). The CDR3 loop spans 13 amino acids. The V gene lost 5 bases and the J gene lost 1 base, with 8 bases spanning the gap. Germline values: CDR1 GTSNPN, CDR2 SVGIG (reference sequence). The CDR3 sequence: CAWAQGTNEKLFF. The CDR3 DNA sequence: TGTGCCTGGGCACAGGGAACTAATGAAAAACTGTTTTTT.

This chain uses TRBV5-1 with TRBJ1-1; TRBD1 is a possible D gene (6 bases). Germline CDR1 reads SGHRS; CDR2 reads YFSETQ. This CDR3 contains 15 residues. V lost 0 bases, J lost 0 bases, and 9 bases lay in between. The CDR3 protein is CASSLDGGLNTEAFF. The DNA for the CDR3 is TGCGCCAGCAGCTTGGACGGGGGGCTGAACACTGAAGCTTTCTTT.

This clone is labeled as large. The rearrangement links TRBV6-1 to TRBJ1-1, with unresolved D. V lost 1 base, J lost 3 bases, and 15 bases lay in between. CDR3 size: 16 residues. Looked up from germline, CDR1 is MNHNS and CDR2 is SASEGT. CDR3 DNA: TGTGCCAGCAGTGAAGGTCGGCGGGGAAGAGACACTGAAGCTTTCTTT. Protein product: CASSEGRRGRDTEAFF.

The chain recombines TRBV11-3 with TRBJ2-7; 15 bases are shared with TRBD2. The germline V gene encodes CDR1 SGHNT and CDR2 YENEEA. The length of the CDR3 is 16 residues. With 6 bases clipped from V and 2 bases from J, the junction kept 5 bases outside the gene matches. The CDR3 bases are TGTGCCAGCAGTGTTGGGACTAGCGGGGGGACCTACGAGCAGTACTTC. This encodes CASSVGTSGGTYEQYF.

This clone is deemed medium-sized. The gene calls are TRBV6-8 and TRBJ2-1; D is undetermined. The germline V gene has CDR1 MNHGY and CDR2 SAAAGT. There are 12 residues in the CDR3. Trimming took off 2 bases at V and 2 bases at J, with 1 base between the two ends. The CDR3 nucleotides are TGTGCCAGCAGTTACCCCTACAATGAGCAGTTCTTC. Its protein product is CASSYPYNEQFF.

The chain carries TRBV6-8 and TRBJ1-6, with D hard to call. Germline CDR1 is MNHGY and CDR2 is SAAAGT. This CDR3 is built from 16 residues. Between the trimmed V and J ends, which lost 6 bases and 0 bases, there was a span of 12 bases. CDR3 loop: CASSHGDGSYNSPLHF. CDR3 in DNA: TGTGCCAGCAGCCACGGCGACGGCTCCTATAATTCACCCCTCCACTTT.

Sample share makes this clone medium-sized (0.01 to 0.1%). J is TRBJ2-7 and V is TRBV9; D is unclear. V lost 4 bases to trimming and J lost 2 bases, with 7 bases between them. Germline V CDR1 and CDR2: SGDLS, YYNGEE. The CDR3 is made up of 12 amino acids. This CDR3 reads CASSLRTYEQYF. Here the CDR3 DNA reads TGTGCCAGCAGCTTAAGAACCTACGAGCAGTACTTC.

This clone was seen only a few times. The chain has TRBV9 and TRBJ1-5; D gene uncertain. The CDR3 runs 13 residues. Between the trimmed V and J ends, which lost 0 bases and 11 bases, there was a span of 12 bases. Per the germline V gene, CDR1 is SGDLS and CDR2 is YYNGEE. The CDR3 is CASSVDLGGAQHF. CDR3 nucleotide sequence: TGTGCCAGCAGCGTAGATTTGGGAGGAGCCCAGCATTTT.

This clone appeared a few times. The chain is built from TRBV10-2 and TRBJ2-4; perhaps TRBD1 as D (6 bases). Trimming cost V 5 bases and J 0 bases, with 17 bases left between them. CDR3 length equals 17 residues. The germline CDR1 and CDR2 sequences are WSHSY and SAAADI. CDR3 region: CASSYLDRTLAKNIQYF. In nucleotides, the CDR3 is TGCGCCAGCAGTTACCTCGACAGGACGTTAGCCAAAAACATTCAGTACTTC.

V gene TRBV29-1 combines with J gene TRBJ2-1; 7 positions agree with TRBD2. Germline loops: CDR1 SQVTM, CDR2 ANQGSEA. V trimming: 7 bases; J trimming: 0 bases; junction bases outside the gene matches: 9. The CDR3 contains 15 residues. The CDR3, as DNA: TGCAGCGGGGGAGGAGCGGGGAGCTCCTACAATGAGCAGTTCTTC. The encoded protein is CSGGGAGSSYNEQFF.

This clone was counted only a few times. This chain links TRBV25-1 with TRBJ2-7; 8 nucleotides agree with TRBD1. The V and J ends lost 4 bases and 4 bases, in that order; junction bases with no gene match: 6. CDR3 length: 14 residues. The germline CDR1 and CDR2 sequences are MGHDK and SYGVNS. The CDR3 coding sequence is TGTGCCAGCAGTGGGGGGGACAGGCTATACGAGCAGTACTTC. Translating it yields CASSGGDRLYEQYF.

This clone was counted between two and nine times. The chain couples TRBV6-7 to TRBJ2-7; 9 bases are shared with TRBD1. TRBV6-7 is sorted into the ORF group, with uncertain function. CDR3 length equals 16 residues. V trimming: 6 bases; J trimming: 0 bases; junction bases outside the gene matches: 9. This CDR3 reads CASSSPRTGASYEQYF. The CDR3 nucleotides are TGTGCCAGCAGCTCCCCCCGGACAGGGGCCTCCTACGAGCAGTACTTC.

The chain employs TRBV19 and TRBJ2-7; the match to TRBD1 covers 10 bases. The CDR3 has 17 amino acids. Germline assignment: CDR1 LNHDA and CDR2 SQIVND (reference sequence). V gave up 3 bases and J gave up 1 base; unmatched junction bases: 9. The CDR3 reads CASSIHPGTGESYEQYF. The CDR3 nucleotides read TGTGCCAGTAGTATTCACCCCGGGACAGGGGAATCCTACGAGCAGTACTTC. Variable domain in full (rest from reference TRBV19 and TRBJ2-7): DGGITQSPKYLFRKEGQNVTLSCEQNLNHDAMYWYRQDPGQGLRLIYYSQIVNDFQKGDIAEGYSVSREKKESFPLTVTSAQKNPTAFYLCASSIHPGTGESYEQYFGPGTRLTVT.

This clone was observed a handful of times. The chain carries TRBV23-1 and TRBJ1-4; D remains unclear. TRBV23-1 belongs to the ORF category, with a function that is uncertain. V dropped 6 bases and J dropped 0 bases, with 17 bases sitting between them. CDR3 length equals 17 residues. CDR3 in DNA: TGCGCCAGCAGCCAAGTCGGTCGAACTGCAACTAATGAAAAACTGTTTTTT. As protein: CASSQVGRTATNEKLFF.

This chain uses TRBV4-1 with TRBJ2-6, with D possibly matching TRBD1 (6 bases). Per germline, CDR1 MGHRA and CDR2 YSYEKL. This CDR3 has 18 amino acids. V lost 1 base, J lost 4 bases, and 17 bases lay in between. CDR3 DNA sequence: TGCGCCAGCAGCCAAGCCGGGACAATGCAGGTCGGGGCCAACGTCCTGACTTTC. Translation gives CASSQAGTMQVGANVLTF.

This clone occurred a few times. The genes are TRBV6-8 and TRBJ1-5; 7 bases align to TRBD1. CDR3 length equals 16 residues. Germline V CDR1 and CDR2: MNHGY, SAAAGT. The J segment lost 2 bases and the V segment lost 6 bases, leaving 10 bases of the junction unmatched. The CDR3 is CASSYSQGTGNQPQHF. CDR3 coding DNA: TGTGCCAGCAGCTATTCACAGGGGACAGGCAATCAGCCCCAGCATTTT.

V usage is TRBV30 and J usage is TRBJ2-7, with D possibly TRBD2 on 6 matching bases. The CDR3 runs to 15 residues. Deletions cut 0 bases from V and 12 bases from J, with 24 bases between. Per germline, CDR1 GTSNPN and CDR2 SVGIG (reference sequence). In DNA form, the CDR3 reads TGTGCCTGGAGTGTAAAGGCCACCGGGACTCGGGGGAGGTACTTC. Translated: CAWSVKATGTRGRYF.

This clone was seen only a few times. The chain carries TRBV18 and TRBJ1-3; no clear D. The V gene lost 1 base and the J gene lost 0 bases, with 19 bases spanning the gap. The CDR3 consists of 19 residues. Germline V gene sequence: CDR1 KGHSH, CDR2 LQKENI. For the CDR3, the DNA is TGTGCCAGCTCACCACTGGGCGTATCGAGTCCTAGCTCTGGAAACACCATATATTTT. This translates into CASSPLGVSSPSSGNTIYF.

This clone came up a few times. The chain employs TRBV18 and TRBJ1-3; TRBD1 matches at 9 bases. Looked up from germline, CDR1 is KGHSH and CDR2 is LQKENI. With V trimmed by 4 bases and J by 0 bases, 4 bases remained unmatched. The CDR3 runs to 16 residues. In DNA form, the CDR3 reads TGTGCCAGCTCACGGGGACAGGGAGTCTCTGGAAACACCATATATTTT. This sequence encodes CASSRGQGVSGNTIYF.

In its sample, this clone ranks as medium-sized. The CDR3 nucleotides read TGCGCCAGCAGCCAGATAGCGGGGCCATCTTACGAGCAGTACTTC. This gives the protein CASSQIAGPSYEQYF. The chain employs TRBV4-1 and TRBJ2-7; 8 bases agree with TRBD2. Unmatched junction bases numbered 8, after V lost 3 bases and J lost 4 bases. CDR1 MGHRA and CDR2 YSYEKL come from the germline V gene. The CDR3 runs to 15 residues.

This clone was found a few times. The chain has TRBV11-3 and TRBJ2-3, with 9 positions matching TRBD1. J lost 6 bases, V lost 5 bases, and 6 bases had no gene match. Germline V gives CDR1 SGHNT, CDR2 YENEEA. The CDR3 has 14 residues. DNA for the CDR3: TGTGCCAGCAGCAATACAGGGGGCGGTGATACGCAGTATTTT. Protein product: CASSNTGGGDTQYF. The full variable domain, completed using reference TRBV11-3 and TRBJ2-3, is EAGVVQSPRYKIIEKKQPVAFWCNPISGHNTLYWYLQNLGQGPELLIRYENEEAVDDSQLPKDRFSAERLKGVDSTLKIQPAELGDSAVYLCASSNTGGGDTQYFGPGTRLTVL.

The CDR3 spells CATSSLVNRTPYNSPLHF. CDR3 coding DNA: TGTGCCACCAGCAGTTTGGTTAACAGGACCCCCTATAATTCACCCCTCCACTTT. The rearrangement links TRBV15 to TRBJ1-6; D is perhaps TRBD1 (5 bases). V dropped 3 bases and J dropped 2 bases, with 17 bases sitting between them. CDR3 length: 18 amino acids. Germline V gene sequence: CDR1 LNHNV, CDR2 YYDKDF (reference sequence). Complete variable domain (other parts from reference TRBV15 and TRBJ1-6): DAMVIQNPRYQVTQFGKPVTLSCSQTLNHNVMYWYQQKSSQAPKLLFHYYDKDFNNEADTPDNFQSRRPNTSFCFLDIRSPGLGDTAMYLCATSSLVNRTPYNSPLHFGNGTRLTVT.

By frequency in the sample, this clone is medium-sized. The chain recombines TRBV9 with TRBJ2-2, with a weak D call TRBD2 (6 bases). The V and J ends lost 6 bases and 4 bases respectively, with 10 bases between them. The CDR3 loop spans 13 amino acids. Germline assignment: CDR1 SGDLS and CDR2 YYNGEE. The CDR3 protein is CASTSAGTGELFF. The CDR3 nucleotides read TGTGCCAGCACTAGCGCGGGCACCGGGGAGCTGTTTTTT.

This clone was seen only a few times. V gene TRBV7-5 combines with J gene TRBJ2-7; TRBD1 is the table's D call, not checked against the DNA. TRBV7-5 is marked as a pseudogene. The CDR3 runs to 14 residues. CDR3 region: CASSLGLIVHEQYF. The CDR3 DNA follows: TGTGCCAGCAGCTTAGGGCTCATTGTCCACGAGCAGTACTTC.

V and J are TRBV10-2 and TRBJ2-2; 8 nucleotides agree with TRBD1. From germline, CDR1 is WSHSY and CDR2 SAAADI. V was pared by 2 bases and J by 4 bases, with 9 bases of the junction left unmatched. The CDR3 has 17 amino acids. The CDR3, as DNA: TGCGCCAGCAGTGAGCTCGCCACAGGGGGTGGCACCGGGGAGCTGTTTTTT. Translating gives CASSELATGGGTGELFF.

Only a few counts were recorded for this clone. The rearrangement links TRBV23-1 to TRBJ2-7; D is possibly TRBD1 (6 bases). TRBV23-1 is an open reading frame whose function is uncertain. Trimming left V 1 base short and J 4 bases short, with 20 bases between. The CDR3 has 17 amino acids. This chain's CDR3 is CASSQFRGYRPPYEQYF. CDR3 coding DNA: TGCGCCAGCAGTCAATTTAGGGGGTATCGGCCTCCTTACGAGCAGTACTTC.

Judged by abundance, this clone is large. The chain employs TRBV6-8 and TRBJ2-5; D possibly corresponds to TRBD1 (7 bases). Germline lookup yields CDR1 MNHGY and CDR2 SAAAGT. There are 16 residues in the CDR3. The V gene lost 0 bases and the J gene lost 13 bases, with 24 bases spanning the gap. CDR3 loop: CASSYSNAPRGVERYF. The CDR3 region has the DNA TGTGCCAGCAGTTACTCGAATGCCCCCAGGGGGGTCGAACGGTACTTC.

The chain employs TRBV23-1 and TRBJ2-1; 9 bases are a match to TRBD1. TRBV23-1 is treated as an ORF (open reading frame) with a function not yet certain. The trim removed 5 bases at V and 7 bases at J, leaving 6 bases unmatched. This CDR3 contains 14 residues. This CDR3 is CASSTDRGGNEQFF. The CDR3, as DNA: TGCGCCAGCAGTACGGACAGGGGAGGGAATGAGCAGTTCTTC.

V and J are TRBV11-3 and TRBJ2-2; a weak D match, TRBD2 (5 bases). In germline, CDR1 is SGHNT, CDR2 YENEEA. V shed 6 bases and J shed 1 base, with 18 bases lying between them. This CDR3 comprises 17 residues. The CDR3: CASRGGRLHLNTGELFF. In DNA form, the CDR3 reads TGTGCCAGCAGGGGTGGGAGACTTCATCTGAACACCGGGGAGCTGTTTTTT.

This clone was seen a handful of times. The rearrangement uses TRBV11-3 and TRBJ1-1; TRBD1 matches at 9 bases. The germline CDR1 and CDR2 sequences are SGHNT and YENEEA. The length of the CDR3 is 14 residues. The V gene end was trimmed by 5 bases and the J gene end by 0 bases; junction bases not matched to a gene: 1. The CDR3 DNA is TGTGCCAGCAGCCGGGACAGGGTGAACACTGAAGCTTTCTTT. Translating it yields CASSRDRVNTEAFF.